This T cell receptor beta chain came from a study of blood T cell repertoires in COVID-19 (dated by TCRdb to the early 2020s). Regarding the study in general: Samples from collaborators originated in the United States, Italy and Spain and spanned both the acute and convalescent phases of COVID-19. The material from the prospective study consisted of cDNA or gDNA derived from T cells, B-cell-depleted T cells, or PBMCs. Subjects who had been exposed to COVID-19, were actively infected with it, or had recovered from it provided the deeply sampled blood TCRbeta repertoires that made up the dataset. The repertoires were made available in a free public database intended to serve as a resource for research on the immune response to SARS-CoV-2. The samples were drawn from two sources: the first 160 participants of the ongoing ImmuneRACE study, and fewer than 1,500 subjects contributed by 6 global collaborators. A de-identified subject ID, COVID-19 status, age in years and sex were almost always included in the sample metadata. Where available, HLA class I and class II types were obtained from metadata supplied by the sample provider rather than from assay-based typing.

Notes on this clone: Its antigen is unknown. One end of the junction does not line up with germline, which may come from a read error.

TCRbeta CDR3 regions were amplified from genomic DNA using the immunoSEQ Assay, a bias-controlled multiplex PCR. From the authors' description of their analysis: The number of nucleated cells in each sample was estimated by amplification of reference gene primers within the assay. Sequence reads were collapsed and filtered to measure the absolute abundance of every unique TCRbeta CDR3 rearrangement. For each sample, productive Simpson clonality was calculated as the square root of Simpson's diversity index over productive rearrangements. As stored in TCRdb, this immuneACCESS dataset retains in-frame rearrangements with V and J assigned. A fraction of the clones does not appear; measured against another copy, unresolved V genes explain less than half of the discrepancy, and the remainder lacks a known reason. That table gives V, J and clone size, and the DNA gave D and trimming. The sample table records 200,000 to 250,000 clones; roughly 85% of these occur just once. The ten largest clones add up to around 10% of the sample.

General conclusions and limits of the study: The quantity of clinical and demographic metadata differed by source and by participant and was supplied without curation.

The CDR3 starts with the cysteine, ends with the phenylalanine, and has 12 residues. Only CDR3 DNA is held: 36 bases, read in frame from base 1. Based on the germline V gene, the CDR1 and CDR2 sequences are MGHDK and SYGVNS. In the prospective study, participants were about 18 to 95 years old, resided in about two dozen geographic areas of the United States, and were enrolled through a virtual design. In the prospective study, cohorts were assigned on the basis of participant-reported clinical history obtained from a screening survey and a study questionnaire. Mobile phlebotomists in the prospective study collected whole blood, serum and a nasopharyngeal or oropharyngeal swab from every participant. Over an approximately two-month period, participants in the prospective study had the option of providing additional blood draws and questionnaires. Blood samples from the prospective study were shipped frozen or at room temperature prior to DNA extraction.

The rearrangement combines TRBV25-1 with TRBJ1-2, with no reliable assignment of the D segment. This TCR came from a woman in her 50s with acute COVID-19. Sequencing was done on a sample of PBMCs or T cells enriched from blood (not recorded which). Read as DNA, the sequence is TGTGTCAGCAGTGGAGGGAACTATGGCTACACCTTC. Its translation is CVSSGGNYGYTF.